A single sample is the source of the 8 T cell receptor beta chains below, sequenced in a study of blood T cell repertoires in COVID-19. The data were produced by immunoSEQ multiplex PCR, yet TCRdb's version contains in-frame clones alone and is incomplete. The profile covers 61,000 or so clones, with about nine tenths appearing a single time and roughly a fifth taken by the ten largest. Specimen: peripheral blood. The source of these receptors is a woman in her fifties or sixties with active or convalescent COVID-19.

This clone was detected only a few times. The chain combines TRBV7-2 with TRBJ2-7; D remains unclear. The CDR3 sequence is 14 residues long. Germline loops: CDR1 SGHTA, CDR2 FQGNSA. Trimming cost V 6 bases and J 6 bases, with 18 bases left between them. The CDR3 bases are TGTGCCAGCAGTTCGATCCCCGGGTCGAGCGAGCAGTACTTC. This gives the protein CASSSIPGSSEQYF.

The CDR3 loop reads CAISESGTGVQNYGYTF. DNA of the CDR3: TGTGCCATCAGTGAGTCGGGGACAGGGGTCCAAAACTATGGCTACACCTTC. V and J are TRBV10-3 and TRBJ1-2, with 10 nucleotides matching TRBD1. Germline assignment: CDR1 ENHRY and CDR2 SYGVKD. The CDR3 covers 17 residues. V was pared by 0 bases and J by 2 bases, with 6 bases of the junction left unmatched.

In its sample, this clone was seen a few times. This chain uses TRBV11-2 with TRBJ2-7, with 7 bases identical to TRBD2. CDR1 is SGHAT, CDR2 FQNNGV, per germline. Losses at the gene ends were 4 bases for V and 4 bases for J; bases not matched to a gene: 7. CDR3 length: 14 amino acids. The CDR3 loop is CASSSLAEGYEQYF. The CDR3 bases are TGTGCCAGCAGCTCCCTAGCGGAAGGATACGAGCAGTACTTC.

The chain links TRBV6-5 to TRBJ2-1; 10 positions agree with TRBD2. The CDR3 runs to 14 residues. V lost 6 bases, J lost 5 bases, and 4 bases stayed unmatched. Germline values: CDR1 MNHEY, CDR2 SVGAGI. The CDR3, as DNA: TGTGCCAGCAGACAAGCGGGAGGGGACAATGAGCAGTTCTTC. It yields the protein CASRQAGGDNEQFF.

The rearrangement links TRBV5-1 to TRBJ2-7, with 9 bases that match TRBD1. Germline trimming cut 4 bases from V and 1 base from J; bases unmatched to any gene: 6. CDR3 size: 15 residues. Germline V lookup: CDR1 SGHRS, CDR2 YFSETQ. The CDR3: CASSPQGANSYEQYF. The CDR3 bases are TGCGCCAGCAGCCCACAGGGGGCGAATTCCTACGAGCAGTACTTC.

The chain employs TRBV27 and TRBJ2-1, with 10 positions matching TRBD1. Looked up from germline, CDR1 is MNHEY and CDR2 is SMNVEV (reference sequence). CDR3 size: 15 residues. Losses at the gene ends were 3 bases for V and 9 bases for J; bases not matched to a gene: 8. CDR3 sequence reads: CASSFWDRGPSEQFF. CDR3 nucleotides: TGTGCCAGCAGTTTTTGGGACAGGGGACCCAGTGAGCAGTTCTTC.

This chain uses TRBV7-9 with TRBJ2-7; 15 bases are shared with TRBD2. J lost 2 bases, V lost 3 bases, and 8 bases had no gene match. Germline V gene sequence: CDR1 SEHNR, CDR2 FQNEAQ (reference sequence). This CDR3 contains 18 residues. DNA of the CDR3: TGTGCCAGCAGCTTCGGACTAGCGGGAGGGAAGTGGGCCTACGAGCAGTACTTC. Translated, it gives CASSFGLAGGKWAYEQYF.

On this clone: One end of the junction fails to match germline, which may point to a read error. The chain couples TRBV12-3 or TRBV12-4 to TRBJ1-3; D call uncertain. The CDR3 loop spans 13 amino acids. The CDR3 spells CASRLGLGNTIYF. For the CDR3, the DNA is TGTGCCAGCAGGTTAGGACTGGGAAACACCATATATTTT.